The rows below give T cell receptor beta chains drawn from one sample of a study of cytomegalovirus exposure and HLA in healthy donors. TCRdb's copy holds only in-frame clones and misses some; the assay was immunoSEQ multiplex PCR. This sample yields more than 95,000 clones, of which about four fifths are seen a single time; approximately 1.3% belongs to the top ten. The sample was PBMCs. All receptors derive from a man aged 30 to 45 in good health and CMV-seronegative. The CDR3 runs from the conserved cysteine through the conserved F or W. A D gene is named only where the DNA matches it firmly. Expanded clones get a size class; other rows say once, few or many, or leave the size out.

>NA|TRBJ2-1|TRBV19|NA
CASSIIDNYNEQFF
TGTGCCAGTAGTATTATCGACAACTACAATGAGCAGTTCTTC
>NA|TRBJ2-7|TRBV27|TRBD2
CASSLAGTSGGVYEQYF
TGTGCCAGCAGTTTAGCCGGGACTAGCGGGGGGGTTTACGAGCAGTACTTC
>NA|TRBJ2-2|TRBV29-1|TRBD1
CSVEGDRGLSTGELFF
TGCAGCGTGGAGGGGGACAGGGGGCTTAGCACCGGGGAGCTGTTTTTT
>NA|TRBJ1-1|TRBV6-6|NA
CASSYKPTAMNTEAFF
TGTGCCAGCAGCTATAAGCCGACAGCGATGAACACTGAAGCTTTCTTT
>NA|TRBJ2-5|TRBV7-7|TRBD2
CASSSPSSGGDQETQYF
TGTGCTAGCAGCTCCCCATCTAGCGGGGGGGACCAAGAGACCCAGTACTTC
>NA|TRBJ2-1|TRBV9|TRBD1
CASSARTGVNEQFF
TGTGCCAGCAGCGCCCGGACAGGGGTCAATGAGCAGTTCTTC
>NA|TRBJ2-1|TRBV19|NA
CASIDTGLFYNEQFF
TGTGCCAGTATTGACACGGGACTTTTTTACAATGAGCAGTTCTTC
>few|TRBJ1-3|TRBV28|NA
CASSSYRVGVSSGNTIYF
TGTGCCAGCAGTTCATACAGGGTGGGGGTAAGCTCTGGAAACACCATATATTTT
>NA|TRBJ1-1|TRBV4-3|NA
CASSQDIEEFTEAFF
TGCGCCAGCAGCCAAGATATCGAGGAGTTCACTGAAGCTTTCTTT
>NA|TRBJ1-1|TRBV5-4|TRBD1
CASSSGQGSTEAFF
TGTGCCAGCAGCTCGGGACAGGGGAGTACTGAAGCTTTCTTT
>NA|TRBJ1-4|TRBV2|TRBD1
CASSLGTGVREKLFF
TGTGCCAGCAGTTTGGGGACAGGGGTACGGGAAAAACTGTTTTTT
>NA|TRBJ1-1|TRBV10-2|NA
CASREDRGNTEAFF
TGCGCCAGCAGGGAGGACAGAGGAAACACTGAAGCTTTCTTT
>NA|TRBJ1-2|TRBV9|NA
CASSPEGGSYGYTF
TGTGCCAGCAGCCCCGAGGGAGGGAGCTATGGCTACACCTTC
>NA|TRBJ2-1|TRBV2|TRBD2
CASSELAGGDEQFF
TGTGCCAGCAGTGAGTTAGCGGGGGGAGATGAGCAGTTCTTC
>NA|TRBJ2-6|TRBV18|TRBD1
CASSLRDSSSGANVLTF
TGTGCCAGCTCACTACGGGACAGCAGCTCTGGGGCCAACGTCCTGACTTTC
>NA|TRBJ2-1|TRBV30|TRBD2
CAWSGGGLGQEQFF
TGTGCCTGGAGTGGGGGGGGACTTGGTCAGGAGCAGTTCTTC
>NA|TRBJ1-5|TRBV30|NA
CAWGRANQPQHF
TGTGCCTGGGGCAGGGCCAATCAGCCCCAGCATTTT
>NA|TRBJ2-5|TRBV29-1|NA
CTFRIAGSETQYF
TGCACCTTCAGGATTGCGGGGTCTGAGACCCAGTACTTC
>NA|TRBJ2-1|TRBV6-5|TRBD1
CASSSGQGWYNEQFF
TGTGCCAGCAGTTCGGGACAGGGTTGGTACAATGAGCAGTTCTTC
>few|TRBJ2-7|TRBV7-2|TRBD2
CASSFASGGALHEQYF
TGTGCCAGCAGCTTTGCTAGCGGGGGGGCCTTACACGAGCAGTACTTC
>NA|TRBJ1-2|TRBV28|NA
CASSSGEGGYTF
TGTGCCAGCAGCTCGGGGGAGGGTGGCTACACCTTC
>NA|TRBJ2-7|TRBV19|NA
CASSRSGVREQYF
TGTGCCAGTAGTCGTTCAGGTGTACGCGAGCAGTACTTC
>NA|TRBJ1-2|TRBV5-4|TRBD1
CASSWGDRANGYTF
TGTGCCAGCAGCTGGGGAGACAGGGCGAATGGCTACACCTTC
>once|TRBJ2-1|TRBV6-5|TRBD1
CASSSRDRGNEQFF
TGTGCCAGCAGTTCCCGGGACAGGGGGAATGAGCAGTTCTTC
>NA|TRBJ1-5|TRBV28|NA
CASSSGSTGRNF
TGTGCCAGCAGTTCCGGGAGCACGGGCCGGAATTTT
>NA|TRBJ1-1|TRBV7-9|NA
CASSAQGRVTEAFF
TGTGCCAGCAGCGCACAGGGAAGAGTGACTGAAGCTTTCTTT
>NA|TRBJ2-7|TRBV4-1|TRBD2
CASSPSGGAGEGYEQYF
TGCGCCAGCAGCCCAAGCGGGGGGGCCGGGGAGGGGTACGAGCAGTACTTC
>NA|TRBJ2-3|TRBV27|TRBD2
CASRLLAGGPGRTDTQYF
TGTGCCAGCAGGCTACTAGCGGGAGGTCCTGGCCGCACAGATACGCAGTATTTT
>NA|TRBJ2-5|TRBV29-1|TRBD2
CSVRGRRTSGRYQETQYF
TGCAGCGTTCGGGGACGGAGGACTAGCGGGAGGTACCAAGAGACCCAGTACTTC
>NA|TRBJ2-2|TRBV2|TRBD2
CASRMSGRGTGELFF
TGTGCCAGCAGGATGAGCGGGAGAGGGACCGGGGAGCTGTTTTTT
>NA|TRBJ2-2|TRBV28|NA
CASSLPAGELFF
TGTGCCAGCAGTCTCCCGGCCGGGGAGCTGTTTTTT
>NA|TRBJ2-3|TRBV5-1|NA
CASSGQGGTSTDTQYF
TGCGCCAGCAGCGGGCAGGGGGGTACTAGCACAGATACGCAGTATTTT
>NA|TRBJ1-2|TRBV5-6|TRBD1
CASSLRQGNGYTF
TGTGCCAGCAGCTTGAGACAGGGAAATGGCTACACCTTC
>NA|TRBJ2-7|TRBV5-6|NA
CASRPTGSPYEQYF
TGTGCCAGCAGACCTACAGGGTCTCCCTACGAGCAGTACTTC